The 22 T cell receptor beta chains below were found in one sample sequenced in a study of cytomegalovirus exposure and HLA in healthy donors. The PCR had 60 Vbeta and 13 Jbeta primers. Produced via immunoSEQ multiplex PCR; TCRdb's table is partial and in-frame only. The data hold under 200,000 clones, with 70% to 80% observed a single time. Sequencing was done on a sample of PBMCs. These receptors all come from a female donor in good health and CMV-seronegative.

The gene calls are TRBV7-9 and TRBJ2-4; tentative D call: TRBD2 (6 bases). Between the trimmed V and J ends, which lost 4 bases and 0 bases, there was a span of 22 bases. From germline, CDR1 is SEHNR and CDR2 FQNEAQ (reference sequence). This CDR3 has 19 amino acids. The CDR3 nucleotides read TGTGCCAGCAGCTCCTTTGGATCGGGGGTCCTTCTAGCCAAAAACATTCAGTACTTC. Its protein product is CASSSFGSGVLLAKNIQYF.

The CDR3 sequence is CSVARGWRQPQHF. The CDR3 DNA sequence: TGCAGCGTTGCCAGGGGGTGGCGTCAGCCCCAGCATTTT. J is TRBJ1-5 and V is TRBV29-1, with 7 bases fitting TRBD1. The ends lost 4 bases at V and 6 bases at J; junction bases unmatched: 6. The germline CDR1 and CDR2 sequences are SQVTM and ANQGSEA. The CDR3 contains 13 residues.

The chain carries TRBV29-1 and TRBJ2-5, with D possibly matching TRBD1 (5 bases). V was cut by 4 bases and J by 3 bases, with 12 bases left in between. Germline CDR1 reads SQVTM; CDR2 reads ANQGSEA. The CDR3 has 13 residues. The CDR3 DNA reads TGCAGCGTTGTTCAGGGTGTGGAAGAGACCCAGTACTTC. Residues: CSVVQGVEETQYF.

V and J are TRBV7-3 and TRBJ2-1; 10 nucleotides match TRBD2. Germline CDR1 reads SGHTA; CDR2 reads FQGTGA. V was pared by 5 bases and J by 3 bases, with 7 bases of the junction left unmatched. The CDR3 runs 16 residues. The DNA of the CDR3 is TGTGCCAGCAGCCCAGGCAGCGGGGGGGGCTACAATGAGCAGTTCTTC. As protein: CASSPGSGGGYNEQFF.

About this clone itself: A junction boundary mismatches the germline segment, possibly from a read error. J is TRBJ1-1 and V is TRBV7-9; maybe TRBD1 (5 bases). Germline values: CDR1 SEHNR, CDR2 FQNEAQ (reference sequence). The CDR3 is made up of 12 amino acids. CDR3 DNA sequence: TGTTCCAGCAGCGAGACAGTTACTGAAGCTTTCTTT. Its translation: CSSSETVTEAFF.

CDR3 residues: CASSPNPGTVTSYGYTF. Here the CDR3 DNA reads TGTGCCAGTAGTCCCAATCCCGGGACAGTTACCTCCTATGGCTACACCTTC. This chain joins TRBV19 and TRBJ1-2, with 7 bases lining up with TRBD1. The CDR3 contains 17 residues. Trimming took 5 bases from V and 4 from J; bases not matched to a gene: 16. CDR1 LNHDA and CDR2 SQIVND come from the germline V gene (reference sequence).

The genes are TRBV18 and TRBJ1-2; no clear D. V was clipped by 0 bases and J by 4 bases, with 12 bases between them. The CDR3 runs 15 residues. CDR1 is KGHSH and CDR2 is LQKENI in the germline V gene. For the CDR3, the DNA is TGTGCCAGCTCACCACCGGGAGCTTTAGTCTATGGCTACACCTTC. This gives the protein CASSPPGALVYGYTF.

The chain employs TRBV7-9 and TRBJ1-1; D is ambiguous. The CDR3 runs to 13 residues. Trimming shortened V by 6 bases and J by 7 bases, and 15 bases separated the two germline ends. The germline gives CDR1 SEHNR, CDR2 FQNEAQ (reference sequence). The CDR3 DNA is TGTGCCAGCAGTCTAGGACTGTCCTATGAAGCTTTCTTT. Translated: CASSLGLSYEAFF.

The table lists this clone with a count of one. This rearrangement joins TRBV9 to TRBJ2-3; no clear D. Per the germline V gene, CDR1 is SGDLS and CDR2 is YYNGEE. The CDR3 is 16 amino acids. V shed 3 bases and J shed 0 bases, with 14 bases lying between them. CDR3 region: CASSGPPYSSTDTQYF. The CDR3 DNA follows: TGTGCCAGCAGCGGCCCACCTTACTCTAGCACAGATACGCAGTATTTT.

This chain joins TRBV7-9 and TRBJ2-1; D may be TRBD2 (6 bases). Trimming left V 2 bases short and J 15 bases short, with 17 bases between. Germline V gene data show CDR1 as SEHNR and CDR2 as FQNEAQ (reference sequence). The CDR3 runs to 13 residues. CDR3 nucleotide sequence: TGTGCCAGCAGCTTATCCGGCGGGGACTCGCTGTTCTTC. Translated, it gives CASSLSGGDSLFF.

This clone was counted a few times. The chain combines TRBV9 with TRBJ1-4; possibly TRBD1 for D (6 bases). The CDR3 runs 17 residues. Germline loops: CDR1 SGDLS, CDR2 YYNGEE. The V and J ends lost 3 bases and 8 bases respectively, with 23 bases between them. CDR3 coding DNA: TGTGCCAGCAGCGCGTCCGGAGGTGGGGGGGCGCGGGAAAAACTGTTTTTT. It specifies CASSASGGGGAREKLFF.

This chain joins TRBV21-1 and TRBJ2-5; the D call of TRBD1 is as the table states it, not checked on the DNA. TRBV21-1 is listed as a pseudogene. The CDR3 has 17 residues. CDR3 bases: TGTGCCAGCAGCAATGTAACCGGGACAGGGGATCAAGAGACCCAGTACTTC. Translation: CASSNVTGTGDQETQYF.

The chain links TRBV28 to TRBJ2-2; 7 bases map to TRBD1. The CDR3 is 13 amino acids. Germline V lookup: CDR1 MDHEN, CDR2 SYDVKM. The trim removed 7 bases at V and 8 bases at J, leaving 7 bases unmatched. The CDR3 DNA sequence: TGTGCCAGCAACAGGGGTTTAGGGGGGGAGCTGTTTTTT. Its translation: CASNRGLGGELFF. The entire variable domain, with the rest obtained from reference TRBV28 and TRBJ2-2, is as follows: DVKVTQSSRYLVKRTGEKVFLECVQDMDHENMFWYRQDPGLGLRLIYFSYDVKMKEKGDIPEGYSVSREKKERFSLILESASTNQTSMYLCASNRGLGGELFFGEGSRLTVL.

The V gene is TRBV27, the J gene TRBJ2-3, with a possible D match to TRBD1 (5 bases). Trimming pared 6 bases from V and 3 bases from J, leaving 10 bases between. Germline V gene lookup returns CDR1 MNHEY and CDR2 SMNVEV (reference sequence). CDR3 length: 13 amino acids. CDR3 region: CASRIRGTDTQYF. For the CDR3, the DNA is TGTGCCAGCAGGATAAGGGGTACAGATACGCAGTATTTT.

The chain employs TRBV6-1 and TRBJ2-2; D possibly corresponds to TRBD1 (5 bases). Trimming removed 2 bases at V and 5 bases at J, with 9 bases between. This CDR3 is built from 14 residues. Looked up from germline, CDR1 is MNHNS and CDR2 is SASEGT. The chain's CDR3 is CASSEFPGTGELFF. CDR3 in DNA: TGTGCCAGCAGTGAATTTCCAGGGACCGGGGAGCTGTTTTTT.

This clone has more than one count but fewer than ten. This sequence joins TRBV16 and TRBJ1-1; tentative D call: TRBD1 (5 bases). The V gene's germline CDR1 is KGHSY and CDR2 FQNENV. The length of the CDR3 is 15 residues. The V end was cut by 0 bases, the J end by 1 base, with 9 bases between. The DNA for the CDR3 is TGTGCCAGCAGCCAATCCAGGGCCACGAACACTGAAGCTTTCTTT. Protein: CASSQSRATNTEAFF. Filled out from reference TRBV16 and TRBJ1-1, the complete variable domain reads GEEVAQTPKHLVRGEGQKAKLYCAPIKGHSYVFWYQQVLKNEFKFLISFQNENVFDETGMPKERFSAKCLPNSPCSLEIQATKLEDSAVYFCASSQSRATNTEAFFGQGTRLTVV.

The chain links TRBV23-1 to TRBJ2-2, with a weak D call TRBD2 (6 bases). TRBV23-1 is treated as an ORF (open reading frame) with a function not yet certain. The CDR3 covers 16 residues. V lost 2 bases, J lost 5 bases, and 15 bases lay in between. The CDR3 coding sequence is TGCGCCAGCAGTCAAACGTGGGGGGTAATGACCGGGGAGCTGTTTTTT. Amino acid sequence: CASSQTWGVMTGELFF.

On this clone itself: At one boundary the junction diverges from the germline segment, which might be a read error. The chain links TRBV28 to TRBJ2-6; TRBD1 is a possible D gene (5 bases). The CDR3 is made up of 15 amino acids. CDR1 MDHEN and CDR2 SYDVKM come from the germline V gene. The CDR3 sequence: CASRPTSSGANGLTF. In nucleotides, the CDR3 is TGTGCCAGCAGACCGACGAGTTCTGGGGCCAACGGCCTGACTTTC.

The chain carries TRBV9 and TRBJ1-2, with D tentatively TRBD1 (6 bases). Trimming cost V 4 bases and J 8 bases, with 21 bases left between them. The CDR3 extends over 15 amino acids. CDR1 is SGDLS and CDR2 is YYNGEE in the germline V gene. The CDR3 protein is CASSSGGRQGKGYTF. The CDR3 coding sequence is TGTGCCAGCAGCTCCGGGGGGCGGCAGGGCAAGGGCTACACCTTC.

This chain connects TRBV2 to TRBJ2-3; 10 bases fit TRBD2. Germline-derived CDR1 and CDR2 are SNHLY and FYNNEI. The CDR3 spans 15 residues. Trimming took 6 bases from V and 3 from J; bases not matched to a gene: 6. The CDR3 DNA follows: TGTGCCAGCAGGACGGGACTAGCGCTAACAGATACGCAGTATTTT. Amino acids: CASRTGLALTDTQYF.

This sequence joins TRBV7-3 and TRBJ2-7; TRBD2 matches at 11 bases. This CDR3 is built from 15 residues. Germline lookup yields CDR1 SGHTA and CDR2 FQGTGA. Germline trimming cut 6 bases from V and 2 bases from J; bases unmatched to any gene: 6. The CDR3 coding sequence is TGTGCCAGCAGTCCAGTAGCGGGAGGGGCCTACGAGCAGTACTTC. Residues: CASSPVAGGAYEQYF.

This chain joins TRBV4-2 and TRBJ1-5, with TRBD1 identical over 9 bases. Germline V gives CDR1 LGHNA, CDR2 YNFKEQ. The CDR3 spans 16 residues. Trimming removed 4 bases from V and 1 base from J; junction bases left unmatched: 5. This CDR3 is CASSLRTGESNQPQHF. CDR3 coding DNA: TGTGCCAGCAGCCTTAGGACAGGGGAAAGCAATCAGCCCCAGCATTTT.